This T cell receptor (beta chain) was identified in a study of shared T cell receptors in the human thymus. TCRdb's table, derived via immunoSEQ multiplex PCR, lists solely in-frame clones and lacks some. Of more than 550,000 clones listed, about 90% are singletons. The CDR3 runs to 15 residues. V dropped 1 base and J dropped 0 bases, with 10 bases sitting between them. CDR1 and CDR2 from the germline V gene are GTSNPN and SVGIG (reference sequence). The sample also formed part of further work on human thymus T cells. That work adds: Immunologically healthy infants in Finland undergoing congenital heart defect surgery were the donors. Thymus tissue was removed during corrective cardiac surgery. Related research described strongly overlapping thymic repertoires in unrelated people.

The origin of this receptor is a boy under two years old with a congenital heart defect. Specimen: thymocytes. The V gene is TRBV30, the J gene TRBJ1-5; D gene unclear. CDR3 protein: CAWSGVKSSNQPQHF. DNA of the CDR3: TGTGCCTGGAGTGGAGTCAAAAGTAGCAATCAGCCCCAGCATTTT.